The entry that follows covers one TCR beta chain sequence. In this sample, this clone turned up a few times. What this receptor recognizes is not known. It has no much larger one-base neighbor in the sample; base qualities were not kept. TCRbeta CDR3 regions were amplified from genomic DNA using the immunoSEQ Assay, a bias-controlled multiplex PCR. Per the source publication's procedure: The number of nucleated cells in each sample was estimated from the amplification of reference gene primers within the assay. To quantify the absolute abundance of each unique TCRbeta CDR3 rearrangement, sequence reads were collapsed and filtered. For each sample, productive Simpson clonality was calculated as the square root of Simpson's diversity index over productive rearrangements. Sourced from immuneACCESS, this table was stored by TCRdb with only in-frame sequences that have V and J called. A share of the clones is absent; for the studies checked, an unresolved V gene accounts for under half, and the remainder has no known explanation. V, J and clone size are those of that table, while D and trimming were read from the DNA. For this sample the table gives 150,000 to 200,000 clones, of which around four fifths were detected only once. The ten largest make up approximately 22% of the sample.

This entry is derived from a study of blood T cell repertoires in COVID-19 (dated by TCRdb to 2020 to 2021). Turning to the overall study: Samples from collaborators originated in the United States, Italy and Spain and spanned both the acute and convalescent phases of COVID-19. The prospective study material was composed of cDNA or gDNA derived from T cells, B-cell-depleted T cells, or PBMCs. Subjects who had been exposed to COVID-19, were actively infected with it, or had recovered from it provided the deeply sampled blood TCRbeta repertoires that made up the dataset. The repertoires were released in a freely available public database intended as a resource for research on the immune response to SARS-CoV-2. The samples were drawn from two sources: the first 160 participants of the ongoing ImmuneRACE study, and 1,200 or so subjects contributed by 6 global collaborators. A de-identified subject ID, COVID-19 status, age in years and sex were almost always included in the sample metadata. HLA class I and class II types, where available, came from metadata supplied by the sample provider rather than from assay-based typing. Beyond this particular receptor, the publication reports: The amount of clinical and demographic metadata varied by source and participant and was provided uncurated.

The collaborating institutions used their own protocols to collect whole blood in K2EDTA tubes. For TCRbeta analysis, collaborator samples were shipped as frozen whole blood, as isolated PBMCs, or as DNA extracted from either sample type. The CDR3 has 13 amino acids, counting the end cysteine and phenylalanine. Only CDR3 DNA is held: 39 bases, read in frame from base 1. Via the germline V gene (reference sequence), CDR1 is WNHNN and CDR2 SYGVQD. V has 6 bases trimmed and J has 7 bases trimmed; junction bases matching no gene number 6. The receptor comes from a woman of 80 years or more with acute or convalescent COVID-19. The sample consisted of peripheral blood. The chain links TRBV10-1 with TRBJ1-1, with 9 bases aligning to TRBD1. The CDR3: CASREGQGDEAFF. At the DNA level, the sequence is TGCGCCAGCAGGGAGGGACAGGGCGATGAAGCTTTCTTT.